This T cell receptor (beta chain) is drawn from a study of spatial heterogeneity in lung cancer. Stated time point: sample taken at primary tumor resection. This CDR3 contains 15 residues. Germline V CDR1 and CDR2: LNHDA, SQIVND (reference sequence). The junction had 3 bases not matched to a gene; V was cut back by 5 bases and J by 4 bases. This clonotype was recorded a few times. Each CDR3 protein is one row after TCRdb ran MiXCR on the 5' RACE reads. The sample contains around 63,000 distinct CDR3 sequences, 6.3% of which appear only once. This sample comprised PBMCs, obtained at surgery. This chain uses TRBV19 with TRBJ1-4; 11 nucleotides match TRBD1. The TCR comes from a female donor with early-stage non-small cell lung cancer. CDR3 DNA sequence: TGTGCCAGTAGTGCCGGGACAGGGGGTAATGAAAAACTGTTTTTT. Translation: CASSAGTGGNEKLFF.